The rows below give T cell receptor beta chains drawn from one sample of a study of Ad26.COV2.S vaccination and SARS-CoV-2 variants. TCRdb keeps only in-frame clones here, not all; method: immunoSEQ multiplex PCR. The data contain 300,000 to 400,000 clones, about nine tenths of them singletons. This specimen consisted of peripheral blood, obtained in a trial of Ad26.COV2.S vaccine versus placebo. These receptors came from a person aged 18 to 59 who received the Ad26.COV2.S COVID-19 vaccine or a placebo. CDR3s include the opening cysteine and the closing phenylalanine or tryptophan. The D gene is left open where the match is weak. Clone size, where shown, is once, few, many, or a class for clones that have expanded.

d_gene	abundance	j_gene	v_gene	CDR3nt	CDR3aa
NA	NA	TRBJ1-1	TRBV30	TGTGCCTGGAGTCTGAACACTGAAGCTTTCTTT	CAWSLNTEAFF
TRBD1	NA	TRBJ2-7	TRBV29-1	TGCAGCGCCGGGACAGGTTATGGGGCGGGGCCCTACGAGCAGTACTTC	CSAGTGYGAGPYEQYF
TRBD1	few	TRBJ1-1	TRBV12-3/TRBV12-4	TGTGCCAGCACCCTGGACAGGTACACTGAAGCTTTCTTT	CASTLDRYTEAFF
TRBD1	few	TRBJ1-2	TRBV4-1	TGCGCCAGCAGCATACGACAGGGGGGCAAGGGCTACACCTTC	CASSIRQGGKGYTF
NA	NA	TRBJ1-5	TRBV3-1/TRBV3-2	TGTGCCAGCAGCCAAGATTTGGGGGGCGGGCAGCCCCAGCATTTT	CASSQDLGGGQPQHF
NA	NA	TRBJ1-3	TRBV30	TGTGCCTGGAGTCCCCCTGGCACCATATATTTT	CAWSPPGTIYF
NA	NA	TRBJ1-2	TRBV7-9	TGTGCCAGCAGCTTATGGGACGGAGACTATGGCTACACCTTC	CASSLWDGDYGYTF
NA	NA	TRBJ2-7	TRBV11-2	TGTGCCAGCAGCGTCGTAGGGGAATCCTACGAGCAGTACTTC	CASSVVGESYEQYF
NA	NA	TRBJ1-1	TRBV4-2	TGTGCCAGCAGCCCAAGCGGCTGGCGTAACACTGAAGCTTTCTTT	CASSPSGWRNTEAFF
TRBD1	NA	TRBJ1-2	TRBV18	TGTGCCAGCTCCGGACAGGGGAGGAACTATGGCTACACCTTC	CASSGQGRNYGYTF
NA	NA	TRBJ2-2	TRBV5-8	TGTGCCAGCAGCCCAACGGGGGCGATGACCGGGGAGCTGTTTTTT	CASSPTGAMTGELFF
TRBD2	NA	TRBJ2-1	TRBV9	TGTGCCAGCAGCGTTGAACTAGCGGGGCTTAGGGATGAGCAGTTCTTC	CASSVELAGLRDEQFF
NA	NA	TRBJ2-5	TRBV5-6	TGTGCCAGCAGCATTATTGACAGAAAAGAGACCCAGTACTTC	CASSIIDRKETQYF
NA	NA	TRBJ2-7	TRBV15	TGTGCCACCAGCGGGGGGAACTACGAGCAGTACTTC	CATSGGNYEQYF
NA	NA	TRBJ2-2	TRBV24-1	TGTGCCACCAGTGACCCCAAGGGAAACACCGGGGAGCTGTTTTTT	CATSDPKGNTGELFF
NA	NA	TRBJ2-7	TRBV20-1	TGCAGTGCCGAACAGCACTACGAGCAGTACTTC	CSAEQHYEQYF
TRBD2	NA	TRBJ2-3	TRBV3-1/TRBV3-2	TGTGCCAGCAGCGGGACTAGCGGGGTGGATACGCAGTATTTT	CASSGTSGVDTQYF
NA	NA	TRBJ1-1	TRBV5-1	TGCGCTCAACCCCGGGGGATCACTGAAGCTTTCTTT	CAQPRGITEAFF
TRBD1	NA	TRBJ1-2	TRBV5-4	TGTGCCAGCAGCTTAGCGCTGGGACAGCCTAACTATGGCTACACCTTC	CASSLALGQPNYGYTF
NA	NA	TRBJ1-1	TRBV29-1	TGCAGCGTTGACGTAGGAGGAGGCAACGCTTTCTTT	CSVDVGGGNAFF
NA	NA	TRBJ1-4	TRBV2	TGTGCCAGCAGTGCGGGACCAACTAATGAAAAACTGTTTTTT	CASSAGPTNEKLFF
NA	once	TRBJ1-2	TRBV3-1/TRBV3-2	TGTGCCAGCAGCCAAGATGGGAGGAACCCGAACTATGGCTACACCTTC	CASSQDGRNPNYGYTF
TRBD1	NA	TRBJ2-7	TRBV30	TGTGCCTGGAGTCGAGGGGGCCCCTACGAGCAGTACTTC	CAWSRGGPYEQYF
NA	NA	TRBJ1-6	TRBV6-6	TGTGCCAGCAGTTACTCGCCGGGAGATTCACCCCTCCACTTT	CASSYSPGDSPLHF
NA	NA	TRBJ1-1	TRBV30	TGTGCCTGGATGGAGAACACTGAAGCTTTCTTT	CAWMENTEAFF
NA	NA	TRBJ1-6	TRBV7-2	TGTGCCAGCAGCTTAGAGCGTAATTCACCCCTCCACTTT	CASSLERNSPLHF
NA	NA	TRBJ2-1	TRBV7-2	TGTGCCAGCAGCCCAGGGGTGACGTACAATGAGCAGTTCTTC	CASSPGVTYNEQFF
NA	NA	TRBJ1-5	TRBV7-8	TGTGCCAGCAGCTTAGGAGGAGGAGGCAATCAGCCCCAGCATTTT	CASSLGGGGNQPQHF
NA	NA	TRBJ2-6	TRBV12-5	TGTGCTAGTGGTTTGGTGGGGTCCACGGTCTCTGGGGCCAACGTCCTGACTTTC	CASGLVGSTVSGANVLTF
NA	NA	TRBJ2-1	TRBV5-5	TGTGCCAGCAGCCCTACCTACAATGAGCAGTTCTTC	CASSPTYNEQFF